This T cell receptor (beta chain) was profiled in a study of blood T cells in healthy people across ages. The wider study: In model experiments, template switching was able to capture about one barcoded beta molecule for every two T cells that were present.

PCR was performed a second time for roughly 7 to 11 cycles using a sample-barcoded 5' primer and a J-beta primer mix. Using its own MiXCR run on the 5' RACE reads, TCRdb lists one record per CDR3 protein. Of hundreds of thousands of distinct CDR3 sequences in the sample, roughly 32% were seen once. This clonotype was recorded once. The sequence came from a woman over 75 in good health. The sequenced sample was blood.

As DNA, the CDR3 is TGCAGTGCTCGGACAGGGGTCGATCAGCCCCAGCATTTT. Protein product: CSARTGVDQPQHF. This chain connects TRBV20-1 to TRBJ1-5; 9 bases map to TRBD1. Germline-derived CDR1 and CDR2 are DFQATT and SNEGSKA (reference sequence). The junction had 4 bases not matched to a gene; V was cut back by 5 bases and J by 5 bases. This CDR3 comprises 13 residues.